Sequencing of this T cell receptor beta chain was carried out in a study of blood T cell repertoires in COVID-19. Study summary: PBMCs, B-cell-depleted T cells, or T cells provided the cDNA or gDNA that made up the material.

Per the original data handling: For nucleated cells, counts were estimated from reference gene primer amplification. Libraries were prepared by immunoSEQ multiplex PCR; TCRdb keeps only in-frame clonotypes and omits some of them. That table gives V, J and clone size, and the DNA gave D and trimming. The profile shows 130,000 or so clones, approximately 83% of them singletons. The CDR3 is 14 amino acids. Germline values: CDR1 ENHRY, CDR2 SYGVKD. With 5 bases clipped from V and 1 base from J, the junction kept 4 bases outside the gene matches. Material for sequencing was peripheral blood. This TCR derives from a human donor in a cohort sampled during active COVID-19. This chain uses TRBV10-3 with TRBJ2-7; 8 bases are a match to TRBD2. This chain's CDR3 is CAISFSGASYEQYF. The CDR3 DNA follows: TGTGCCATCAGTTTTAGCGGGGCGTCCTACGAGCAGTACTTC.